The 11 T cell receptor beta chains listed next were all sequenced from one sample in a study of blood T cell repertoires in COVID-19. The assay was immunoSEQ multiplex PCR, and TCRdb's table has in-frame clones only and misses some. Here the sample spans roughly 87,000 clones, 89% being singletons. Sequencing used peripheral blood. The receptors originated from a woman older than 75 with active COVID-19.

In DNA form, the CDR3 reads TGTGCCAGCTCACTCGTGGCTACGGGGTTAGATGCAACTAATGAAAAACTGTTTTTT. It specifies CASSLVATGLDATNEKLFF. This chain links TRBV18 with TRBJ1-4; D gene uncertain. CDR3 size: 19 residues. Per the germline V gene, CDR1 is KGHSH and CDR2 is LQKENI. V lost 4 bases and J lost 0, with 21 bases in between.

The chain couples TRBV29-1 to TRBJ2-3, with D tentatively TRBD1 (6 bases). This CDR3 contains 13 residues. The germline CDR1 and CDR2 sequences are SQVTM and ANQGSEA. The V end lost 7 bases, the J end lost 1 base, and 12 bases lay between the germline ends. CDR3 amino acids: CSGNRAGTDTQYF. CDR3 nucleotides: TGCAGCGGGAACAGGGCCGGCACAGATACGCAGTATTTT.

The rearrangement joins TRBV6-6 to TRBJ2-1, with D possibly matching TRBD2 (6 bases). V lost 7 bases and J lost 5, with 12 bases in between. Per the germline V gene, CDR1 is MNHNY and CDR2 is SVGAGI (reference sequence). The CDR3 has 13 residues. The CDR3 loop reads CASTPSADNEQFF. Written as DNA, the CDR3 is TGTGCCAGCACGCCTAGCGCAGACAATGAGCAGTTCTTC.

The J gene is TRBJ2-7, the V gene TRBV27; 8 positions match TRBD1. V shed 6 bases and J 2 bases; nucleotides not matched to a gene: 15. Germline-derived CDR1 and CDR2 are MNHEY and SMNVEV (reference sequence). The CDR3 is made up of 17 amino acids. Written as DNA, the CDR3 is TGTGCCAGCAGCGACGCACGGTGGGGGGACAGGACCTACGAGCAGTACTTC. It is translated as CASSDARWGDRTYEQYF.

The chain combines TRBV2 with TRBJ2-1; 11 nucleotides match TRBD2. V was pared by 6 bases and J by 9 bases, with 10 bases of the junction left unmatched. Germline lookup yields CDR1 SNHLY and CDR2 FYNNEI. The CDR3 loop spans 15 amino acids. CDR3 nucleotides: TGTGCCAGCAGGTTACTAGCGGGAGCTACAGTTGAGCAGTTCTTC. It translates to CASRLLAGATVEQFF.

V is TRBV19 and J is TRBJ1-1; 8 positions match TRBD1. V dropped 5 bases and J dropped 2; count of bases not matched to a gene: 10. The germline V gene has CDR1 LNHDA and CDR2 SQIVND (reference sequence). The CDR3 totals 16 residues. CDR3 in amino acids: CASSPQGARVNTEAFF. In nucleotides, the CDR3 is TGTGCCAGTAGTCCCCAGGGGGCCCGGGTCAACACTGAAGCTTTCTTT.

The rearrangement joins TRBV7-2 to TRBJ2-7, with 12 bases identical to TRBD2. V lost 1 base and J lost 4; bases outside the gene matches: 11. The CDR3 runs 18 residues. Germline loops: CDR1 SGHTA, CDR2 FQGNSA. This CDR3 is CASSLVTSGRSTPYEQYF. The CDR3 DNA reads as TGTGCCAGCAGCTTAGTAACTAGCGGGAGGAGCACCCCTTACGAGCAGTACTTC.

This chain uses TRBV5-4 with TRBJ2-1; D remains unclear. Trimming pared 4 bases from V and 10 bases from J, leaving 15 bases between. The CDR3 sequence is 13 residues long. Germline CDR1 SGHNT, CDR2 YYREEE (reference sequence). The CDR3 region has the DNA TGTGCCAGCAGCCTAGGCGCTCGCGACGAGCAGTTCTTC. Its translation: CASSLGARDEQFF.

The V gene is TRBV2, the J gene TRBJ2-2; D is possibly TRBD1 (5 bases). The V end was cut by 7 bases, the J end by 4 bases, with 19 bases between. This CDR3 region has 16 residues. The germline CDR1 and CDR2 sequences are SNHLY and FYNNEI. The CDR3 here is CASTQTAPGSTGELFF. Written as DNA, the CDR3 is TGTGCCAGCACCCAAACCGCCCCAGGGTCCACCGGGGAGCTGTTTTTT.

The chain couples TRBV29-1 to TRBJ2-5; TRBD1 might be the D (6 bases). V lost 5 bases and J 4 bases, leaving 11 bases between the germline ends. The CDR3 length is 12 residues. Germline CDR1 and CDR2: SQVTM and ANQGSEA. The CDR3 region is CSVKQGAETQYF. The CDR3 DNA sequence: TGCAGCGTTAAACAGGGCGCAGAGACCCAGTACTTC.

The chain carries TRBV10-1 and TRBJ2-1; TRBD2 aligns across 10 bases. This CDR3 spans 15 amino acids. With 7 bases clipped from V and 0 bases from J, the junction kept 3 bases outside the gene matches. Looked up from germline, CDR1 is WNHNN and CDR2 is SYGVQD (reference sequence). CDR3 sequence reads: CASIPSGSSYNEQFF. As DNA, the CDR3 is TGCGCCAGCATCCCTAGCGGGAGCTCCTACAATGAGCAGTTCTTC.